The clone carrying this T cell receptor beta chain was picked up one time. What it binds is not known. The PCR contained 60 Vbeta and 13 Jbeta primers. Some clones are missing from TCRdb's copy, which holds only in-frame ones; the method was immunoSEQ multiplex PCR. In the table there are more than 150,000 clones, around 80% of which are singletons. This sample was taken from a study of cytomegalovirus exposure and HLA in healthy donors. Notes on the study in general: An apparent linkage of common viral pathogens to several of the most significant clusters emerged in a later analysis. Trimming of TCR beta V- and J-genes showed a link, identified in a later analysis, to a missense DCLRE1C variant. In a later analysis, CMV-associated beta chains were mostly HLA-associated, it appeared. Relative to equally common others, HLA-associated TCR beta chains showed greater clonal expansion in a later analysis.

The V gene's germline CDR1 is SEHNR and CDR2 FQNEAQ (reference sequence). Trimming pared 10 bases from V and 4 bases from J, leaving 17 bases between. The CDR3 length is 14 residues. This receptor was identified in a girl aged 2 to 10 in good health and CMV-seropositive. The sequenced material came from PBMCs. The rearrangement joins TRBV7-9 to TRBJ1-5; the D gene is possibly TRBD1 (6 bases). The CDR3 reads CANPNRAMNQPQHF. The CDR3 nucleotides are TGTGCCAATCCGAACAGGGCAATGAATCAGCCCCAGCATTTT.